The rows below give T cell receptor beta chains drawn from one sample of a study of blood T cell repertoires in COVID-19. Here immunoSEQ multiplex PCR was the method, and the copy in TCRdb shows in-frame clones only, minus some. This sample has about 280,000 clones, with about nine tenths found just once. Sequences were obtained from peripheral blood. The source of these receptors is a middle-aged woman who had recovered from COVID-19. Each CDR3 is given with its conserved first and last residue. Each record gives: D gene, clone size, V gene, J gene, CDR3 protein, CDR3 DNA. D genes are given only for firm matches. Size values are once, few and many counts, or a class for expanded clones, and some rows have none.

NA	NA	TRBV30	TRBJ2-7	CAWSIGGSSYEQYF	TGTGCCTGGAGTATCGGCGGCAGCTCCTACGAGCAGTACTTC
TRBD2	once	TRBV24-1	TRBJ2-7	CATSDSGTSAYEQYF	TGTGCCACCAGTGACTCCGGGACTAGCGCCTACGAGCAGTACTTC
TRBD2	few	TRBV5-1	TRBJ2-3	CASSLERELADTQYF	TGCGCCAGCAGCTTGGAGCGGGAGTTGGCAGATACGCAGTATTTT
TRBD1	NA	TRBV30	TRBJ1-1	CAWSKTGDTEAFF	TGTGCCTGGAGCAAGACAGGGGACACTGAAGCTTTCTTT
TRBD2	NA	TRBV24-1	TRBJ2-2	CATSDIRTSGRRSDTGELFF	TGTGCCACCAGTGATATACGGACTAGCGGGAGAAGGTCGGACACCGGGGAGCTGTTTTTT
NA	once	TRBV18	TRBJ1-1	CASSPDRTNTEAFF	TGTGCCAGCTCACCCGACAGAACAAACACTGAAGCTTTCTTT
TRBD2	NA	TRBV11-2	TRBJ2-7	CASSLDLFGASGYPSEQYF	TGTGCCAGCAGCTTAGATCTCTTCGGGGCTAGCGGGTACCCTTCCGAGCAGTACTTC
NA	NA	TRBV30	TRBJ1-1	CAWSTQGTVEAFF	TGTGCCTGGAGTACCCAGGGGACGGTTGAAGCTTTCTTT
NA	NA	TRBV6-5	TRBJ1-5	CASSGSAGNQPQHF	TGTGCCAGCAGCGGGTCTGCAGGGAATCAGCCCCAGCATTTT
NA	NA	TRBV6-5	TRBJ2-3	CASSYGAWEDTQYF	TGTGCCAGCAGTTACGGGGCTTGGGAAGATACGCAGTATTTT
NA	NA	TRBV27	TRBJ1-2	CASSLSRDSYGYTF	TGTGCCAGCAGTTTATCGAGAGATTCCTATGGCTACACCTTC
NA	NA	TRBV12-3/TRBV12-4	TRBJ2-1	CASSLFGNEQFF	TGTGCCAGCAGTTTATTCGGTAATGAGCAGTTCTTC
TRBD1	NA	TRBV6-5	TRBJ1-5	CASSYSRGPGQPQHF	TGTGCCAGCAGTTATAGCAGGGGGCCGGGGCAGCCCCAGCATTTT
TRBD1	NA	TRBV7-2	TRBJ2-7	CASSLGQGAVIYEQYF	TGTGCCAGCAGCCTCGGACAGGGGGCTGTCATCTACGAGCAGTACTTC
NA	once	TRBV24-1	TRBJ1-5	CATSRGGELGQPQHF	TGTGCCACCAGTAGGGGGGGGGAATTAGGACAGCCCCAGCATTTT
TRBD2	NA	TRBV19	TRBJ2-7	CASSLGTSGTTYEQYF	TGTGCCAGTAGTCTAGGGACTAGCGGGACAACCTACGAGCAGTACTTC
TRBD2	NA	TRBV15	TRBJ2-1	CATSRGLAGGYNEQFF	TGTGCCACCAGCAGAGGACTAGCGGGAGGGTACAATGAGCAGTTCTTC
TRBD2	NA	TRBV6-5	TRBJ2-1	CASSRGTSGNEQFF	TGTGCCAGCAGTCGAGGGACTAGCGGCAATGAGCAGTTCTTC
TRBD1	NA	TRBV10-3	TRBJ1-1	CATGQGEGNTEAFF	TGTGCCACGGGACAGGGAGAGGGGAACACTGAAGCTTTCTTT